Below are 15 T cell receptor beta chains sequenced from a single sample in a study of OX40 agonist ivuxolimab in advanced cancers. Library preparation used the immunoSEQ multiplex PCR assay. Not all clones reach the TCRdb copy of this immuneACCESS table, which keeps in-frame sequences only. Checked studies attribute under half of the gap to unresolved V genes and leave the rest unexplained. The table for this sample lists tens of thousands of clones; roughly 82% of them were counted only once. The leading ten clones occupy around 2.7% of the sample. The material sequenced was CD4+ or CD8+ T cells sorted from blood, taken in a trial of the OX40 agonist ivuxolimab. Receptors originate from an adult with an advanced solid tumor such as melanoma, head and neck, liver or kidney cancer.

This clone was seen once. The V gene is TRBV28, the J gene TRBJ1-5; D not certain. The germline V gene has CDR1 MDHEN and CDR2 SYDVKM. This CDR3 is 15 amino acids long. V was cut by 2 bases and J by 4 bases, with 12 bases left in between. The CDR3 here is CASSLNSVENQPQHF. The CDR3 region has the DNA TGTGCCAGCAGTTTAAATAGCGTCGAGAATCAGCCCCAGCATTTT. The full variable domain, its missing parts supplied by reference TRBV28 and TRBJ1-5, is DVKVTQSSRYLVKRTGEKVFLECVQDMDHENMFWYRQDPGLGLRLIYFSYDVKMKEKGDIPEGYSVSREKKERFSLILESASTNQTSMYLCASSLNSVENQPQHFGDGTRLSIL.

This rearrangement joins TRBV19 to TRBJ1-1, with D maybe TRBD1 (5 bases). Germline CDR1 and CDR2: LNHDA and SQIVND (reference sequence). V dropped 2 bases and J dropped 1 base, with 11 bases sitting between them. The CDR3 sequence is 15 residues long. CDR3 DNA sequence: TGTGCCAGTAGTATAACGCCCGGGGCGAACACTGAAGCTTTCTTT. This codes for CASSITPGANTEAFF.

The V gene is TRBV4-3, the J gene TRBJ1-5; no clear D gene. The V end lost 0 bases, the J end lost 8 bases, and 14 bases lay between the germline ends. The CDR3 loop spans 15 amino acids. Germline V gene sequence: CDR1 LGHNA, CDR2 YSLEER. CDR3 in amino acids: CASSQERVGIKPQHF. As DNA, the CDR3 is TGCGCCAGCAGCCAAGAAAGGGTAGGAATCAAGCCCCAGCATTTT.

This chain links TRBV14 with TRBJ2-3, with 11 nucleotides matching TRBD2. This CDR3 contains 16 residues. V gave up 0 bases and J gave up 7 bases; unmatched junction bases: 6. Per germline, CDR1 SGHDN and CDR2 FVKESK. The CDR3 protein is CASSQDLLAGVHTQYF. The CDR3 region has the DNA TGTGCCAGCAGCCAAGATCTACTAGCGGGGGTACATACGCAGTATTTT.

A note on this clone: Distinct nucleotide sequences in the sample also encode this CDR3. The V call is TRBV11-3, the J call TRBJ2-1; perhaps TRBD1 as D (5 bases). Deletions cut 3 bases from V and 4 bases from J, with 7 bases between. The V gene's germline CDR1 is SGHNT and CDR2 YENEEA. The CDR3 length is 13 residues. CDR3 nucleotide sequence: TGTGCCAGCAGCTTCGCAGGGTACAATGAGCAGTTCTTC. Its protein product is CASSFAGYNEQFF.

The V gene is TRBV11-2, the J gene TRBJ1-1; no definite D call. The germline gives CDR1 SGHAT, CDR2 FQNNGV. This CDR3 has 13 amino acids. The V gene lost 5 bases and the J gene lost 3 bases, with 10 bases spanning the gap. The CDR3 protein is CASSAFEDTEAFF. The CDR3 nucleotides read TGTGCCAGCAGCGCCTTTGAGGACACTGAAGCTTTCTTT.

The chain carries TRBV7-2 and TRBJ1-5; TRBD1 matches at 7 bases. Germline V lookup: CDR1 SGHTA, CDR2 FQGNSA. V was clipped by 2 bases and J by 1 base; unmatched bases: 2. This CDR3 spans 15 amino acids. CDR3 amino acids: CASSLIQGSNQPQHF. The CDR3 coding sequence is TGTGCCAGCAGCTTAATACAGGGGAGCAATCAGCCCCAGCATTTT.

This clone was observed a few times. This chain connects TRBV9 to TRBJ2-3; D might be TRBD1 or TRBD2, each matching 6 bases. The CDR3 is made up of 15 amino acids. V lost 6 bases and J lost 5, with 19 bases in between. Germline CDR1 reads SGDLS; CDR2 reads YYNGEE. The CDR3 region is CASTTGGGLGDTQYF. For the CDR3, the DNA is TGTGCCAGCACCACAGGAGGGGGGCTGGGAGATACGCAGTATTTT.

The gene calls are TRBV5-1 and TRBJ1-6; D unresolved. This CDR3 spans 13 amino acids. Germline V gene data show CDR1 as SGHRS and CDR2 as YFSETQ. The V end was cut by 1 base, the J end by 8 bases, with 7 bases between. DNA of the CDR3: TGCGCCAGCAGCTTGTGGGTGGATTCACCCCTCCACTTT. Its translation: CASSLWVDSPLHF.

The V call is TRBV9, the J call TRBJ2-5, with 10 bases aligning to TRBD2. The CDR3 runs to 15 residues. Unmatched junction bases numbered 6, after V lost 3 bases and J lost 4 bases. Germline V gene sequence: CDR1 SGDLS, CDR2 YYNGEE. Written as DNA, the CDR3 is TGTGCCAGCAGCGCCACATCTAGCGGGGGAGAGACCCAGTACTTC. Translated: CASSATSSGGETQYF.

The chain is built from TRBV28 and TRBJ1-1; D unclear. V dropped 6 bases and J dropped 3 bases, with 5 bases sitting between them. Germline CDR1 is MDHEN and CDR2 is SYDVKM. The CDR3 extends over 11 amino acids. CDR3: CASRLDTEAFF. CDR3 nucleotides: TGTGCCAGCAGGTTGGACACTGAAGCTTTCTTT.

With regard to this clone: The conserved closing phenylalanine or tryptophan is absent in this CDR3, likely reflecting a read error. The rearrangement uses TRBV11-2 and TRBJ1-2, with TRBD1 matching over 7 bases. CDR1 is SGHAT, CDR2 FQNNGV, per germline. V was pared by 5 bases and J by 8 bases, with 11 bases of the junction left unmatched. CDR3 length: 14 amino acids. For the CDR3, the DNA is TGTGCCAGCAGCGCGACCGACAGGGCCGGGGGCTACACCCTC. Translation: CASSATDRAGGYTL.

The rearrangement joins TRBV7-9 to TRBJ1-2; D is ambiguous. The CDR3 extends over 13 amino acids. The germline V gene encodes CDR1 SEHNR and CDR2 FQNEAQ (reference sequence). The V and J ends lost 5 bases and 6 bases respectively, with 13 bases between them. In DNA form, the CDR3 reads TGTGCCAGCAGCCCGCGAGAGTTCCATGGCTACACCTTC. It is translated as CASSPREFHGYTF.

Details on this clone: The same CDR3 is also encoded by other DNA sequences in this sample. This sequence joins TRBV6-5 and TRBJ2-7; 11 nucleotides agree with TRBD1. The CDR3 runs to 14 residues. Per germline, CDR1 MNHEY and CDR2 SVGAGI. The V segment lost 6 bases and the J segment 2 bases; nucleotides outside the gene matches: 3. The CDR3 sequence: CASRGQGGTYEQYF. CDR3 in DNA: TGTGCCAGCAGGGGACAGGGGGGCACCTACGAGCAGTACTTC.

V usage is TRBV7-2 and J usage is TRBJ2-3, with 14 positions matching TRBD2. The CDR3 loop spans 16 amino acids. The V and J ends lost 5 bases and 6 bases, in that order; junction bases with no gene match: 7. Per germline, CDR1 SGHTA and CDR2 FQGNSA. CDR3 nucleotide sequence: TGTGCCAGCAGCCCGACTAGCGGGGGGGCCCACGATACGCAGTATTTT. Amino acids: CASSPTSGGAHDTQYF.